The present T cell receptor (beta chain) was sequenced within a study of early T cells in non-severe SARS-CoV-2 infection. Study-wide background: Investigators sequenced bulk RNA drawn from unsorted whole blood, and chains remained unpaired.

This clonotype was recorded many times. Individual cDNA molecules received unique molecular identifiers during library preparation. MiXCR, applied by TCRdb to the 5' RACE reads, yields one record per CDR3 protein. The table shows roughly 28,000 distinct CDR3 sequences, with 3.5% to 4.5% occurring only once. Losses at the gene ends were 3 bases for V and 1 base for J; bases not matched to a gene: 2. The CDR3 is made up of 15 amino acids. Germline loops: CDR1 SGHTA, CDR2 FQGNSA. The receptor's source is an adult who was a healthcare worker with PCR-confirmed SARS-CoV-2 infection or an uninfected control (not recorded which). This chain uses TRBV7-2 with TRBJ2-3; 9 bases line up with TRBD2. Sequenced sample: whole blood. In DNA, the CDR3 is TGTGCCAGCAGCTTGCGGGGGGGTGGCACAGATACGCAGTATTTT. Translating it yields CASSLRGGGTDTQYF.